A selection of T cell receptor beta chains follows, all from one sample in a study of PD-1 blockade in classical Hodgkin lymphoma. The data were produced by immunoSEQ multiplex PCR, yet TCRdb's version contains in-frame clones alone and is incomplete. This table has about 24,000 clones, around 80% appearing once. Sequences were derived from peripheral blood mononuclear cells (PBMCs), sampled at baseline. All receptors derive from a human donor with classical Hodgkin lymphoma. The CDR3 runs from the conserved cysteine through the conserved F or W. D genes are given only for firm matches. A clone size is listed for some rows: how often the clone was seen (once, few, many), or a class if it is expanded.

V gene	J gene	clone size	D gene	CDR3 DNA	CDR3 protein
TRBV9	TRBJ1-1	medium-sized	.	TGTGCCAGCAGCCCCAGTGGGCTGAACACTGAAGCTTTCTTT	CASSPSGLNTEAFF
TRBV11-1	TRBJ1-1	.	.	TGTGCCAGCGGACTGGGGGTAGGGACTGAAGCTTTCTTT	CASGLGVGTEAFF
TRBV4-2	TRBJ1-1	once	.	TGTGCCAGCAGCCAAGATCGGAGTCTCACGAGGACTGAAGCTTTCTTT	CASSQDRSLTRTEAFF
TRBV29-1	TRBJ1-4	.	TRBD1	TGCAGCGTTAGTCAGGGGGCTTTTAATGAAAAACTGTTTTTT	CSVSQGAFNEKLFF
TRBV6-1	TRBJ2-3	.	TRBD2	TGTGCCAGCCGACTAGCGGGGAGCACAGATACGCAGTATTTT	CASRLAGSTDTQYF
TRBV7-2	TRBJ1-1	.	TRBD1	TGTGCCAGCAGCTACCGACAGGGAGGGGACACTGAAGCTTTCTTT	CASSYRQGGDTEAFF
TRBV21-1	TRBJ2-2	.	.	TGTGCCAGCAGCCAGAGGGGGGAAGGCACGAACACCGGGGAGCTGTTTTTT	CASSQRGEGTNTGELFF
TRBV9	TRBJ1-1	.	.	TGTGCCAGCAGCTTTACTGTGAACACTGAAGCTTTCTTT	CASSFTVNTEAFF
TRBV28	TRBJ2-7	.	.	TGTGCCACCCTAAGAGGGTACGGGTACGAGCAGTACTTC	CATLRGYGYEQYF
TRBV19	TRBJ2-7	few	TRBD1	TGTGCCAGTAGTATCAGCTATCGGGACAGGGTTATCTACGAGCAGTACTTC	CASSISYRDRVIYEQYF
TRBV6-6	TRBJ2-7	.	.	TGTGCCAGCAGTCAAGTCGGGGTCGAGCAGTACTTC	CASSQVGVEQYF
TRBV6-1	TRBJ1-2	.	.	TGTGCCAGCAGTGAAGGATGGGTAGCTTCTACCACATATGGCTACACCTTC	CASSEGWVASTTYGYTF
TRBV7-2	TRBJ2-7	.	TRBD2	TGTGCCAGCAGCTTAGCTAGCGGGGGACCCTACGAGCAGTACTTC	CASSLASGGPYEQYF
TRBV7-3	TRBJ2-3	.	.	TGTGCCAGCAGCTTAAGTCACCCTCAGGAGGATACGCAGTATTTT	CASSLSHPQEDTQYF
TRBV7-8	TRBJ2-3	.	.	TGTGCCAGCAGTTTCTCCCAAGATACGCAGTATTTT	CASSFSQDTQYF
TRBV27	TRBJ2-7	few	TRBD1	TGTGCCAGCAGCTTCACAGGGGACGAGCAGTACTTC	CASSFTGDEQYF
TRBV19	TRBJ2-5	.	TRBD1	TGTGCCAGTAGGCAGACAGGGGGAAGGGAGACCCAGTACTTC	CASRQTGGRETQYF
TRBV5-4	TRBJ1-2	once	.	TGTGCCAGCAGCTTGGAAACGGACTACTATGGCTACACCTTC	CASSLETDYYGYTF
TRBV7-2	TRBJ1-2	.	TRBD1	TGTGCCAGCAGCACTGGGACAGCACATTCCTATGGCTACACCTTC	CASSTGTAHSYGYTF
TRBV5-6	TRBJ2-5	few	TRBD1	TGTGCCAGCAGCTTGGGGACAGGGTACCAAGAGACCCAGTACTTC	CASSLGTGYQETQYF
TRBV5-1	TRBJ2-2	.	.	TGCGCCAGCAGCTTGGAGCCGAACACCGGGGAGCTGTTTTTT	CASSLEPNTGELFF
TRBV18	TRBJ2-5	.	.	TGTGCCAGCTCACCATTGGGAGAGACCCAGTACTTC	CASSPLGETQYF
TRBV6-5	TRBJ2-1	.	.	TGTGCCAGCAGTTATGGACAGTCGAATGAGCAGTTCTTC	CASSYGQSNEQFF
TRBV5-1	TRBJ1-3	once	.	TGCGCCAGCAGCTTGGCCGAACAGGGAGGAAACACCATATATTTT	CASSLAEQGGNTIYF
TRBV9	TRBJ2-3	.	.	TGTGCCAGCAGCCGCCGGAGTGGGGGGTACACAGATACGCAGTATTTT	CASSRRSGGYTDTQYF
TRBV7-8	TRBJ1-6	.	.	TGTGCCAGCAGCTCAGGGGTCATCGGAGATAATTCACCCCTCCACTTT	CASSSGVIGDNSPLHF
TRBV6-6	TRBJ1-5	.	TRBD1	TGTGCCAGCAGCCCGACAGGGGGCCAGCCCCAGCATTTT	CASSPTGGQPQHF
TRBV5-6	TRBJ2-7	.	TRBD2	TGTGCCAGCAGCTTCGGGCGGGGGGAAGCCTACGAGCAGTACTTC	CASSFGRGEAYEQYF
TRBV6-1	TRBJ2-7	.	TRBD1	TGTGCCAGCAGTGACAGGGGGTTTTTATACGAGCAGTACTTC	CASSDRGFLYEQYF
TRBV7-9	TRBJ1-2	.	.	TGTGCCAGCAGCTTAGGGTACAGGGAAAACTATGGCTACACCTTC	CASSLGYRENYGYTF
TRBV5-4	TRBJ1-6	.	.	TGTGCCAGCAGCGGTGACAGCCAATATTCACCCCTCCACTTT	CASSGDSQYSPLHF
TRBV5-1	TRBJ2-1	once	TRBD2	TGCGCCAGCAGCCCCAGAGCCGCGGGGGGCCAGGGGGAGCAGTTCTTC	CASSPRAAGGQGEQFF
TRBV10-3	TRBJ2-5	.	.	TGTGCCATCAAGGGTTGGGGTGAGGGTGAGACCCAGTACTTC	CAIKGWGEGETQYF
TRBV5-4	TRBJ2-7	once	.	TGTGCCAGCAGCTATGACCGTAGATCCTACGAGCAGTACTTC	CASSYDRRSYEQYF
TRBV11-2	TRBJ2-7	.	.	TGTGCCAGCAGCTTAGATCGCGGAGGCCCCGAGCAGTACTTC	CASSLDRGGPEQYF
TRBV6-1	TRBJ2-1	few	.	TGTGCCAGCACCACCTCAGGGGTTGAGCAGTTCTTC	CASTTSGVEQFF
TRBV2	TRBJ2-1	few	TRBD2	TGTGCCAGCAGTGACATTGGGACTAGGTCTTCTGAGCAGTTCTTC	CASSDIGTRSSEQFF
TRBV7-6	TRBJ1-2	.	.	TGTGCCAGCAGCTTACGCGTTGAATCCTATGGCTACACCTTC	CASSLRVESYGYTF
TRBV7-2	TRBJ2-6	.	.	TGTGCCAGCAGTCGGCAGGGTTCTGGGGCCAACGTCCTGACTTTC	CASSRQGSGANVLTF
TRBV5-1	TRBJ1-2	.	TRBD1	TGCGCCAGCAGCTCTAGACAGGGTGCTAACTATGGCTACACCTTC	CASSSRQGANYGYTF
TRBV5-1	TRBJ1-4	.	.	TGCGCCAGCAGCTTAGGAGTAATGGAGAAGCGGGATGAAAAACTGTTTTTT	CASSLGVMEKRDEKLFF
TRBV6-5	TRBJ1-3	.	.	TGTGCCACGAGACTCCTCTCTGGAAACACCATATATTTT	CATRLLSGNTIYF
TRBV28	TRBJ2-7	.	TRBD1	TGTGCCAGCAGCTTCTTCGACAGGGCCTACGAGCAGTACTTC	CASSFFDRAYEQYF
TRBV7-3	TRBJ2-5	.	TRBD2	TGTGCCAGCAGCCCTCTAGCGGGGGGGCCGATGGAGACCCAGTACTTC	CASSPLAGGPMETQYF
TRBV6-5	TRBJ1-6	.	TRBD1	TGTGCCAGCAGTTACTGGACAGGCCCTAAAGATTCACCCCTCCACTTT	CASSYWTGPKDSPLHF
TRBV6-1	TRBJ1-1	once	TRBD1	TGTGCCAGCAGTGTCGGGACAGGGTTTGAAGCTTTCTTT	CASSVGTGFEAFF
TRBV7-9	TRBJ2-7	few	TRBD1	TGTGCCAGCAGCTTATCTCCGGGACAGGGGTCATACGAGCAGTACTTC	CASSLSPGQGSYEQYF